This T cell receptor beta chain came from a study of blood T cell repertoires in COVID-19. The repertoire was sequenced with immunoSEQ multiplex PCR; TCRdb's copy has only in-frame clones and lacks some. Seen here are 250,000 to 300,000 clones, 85% to 90% observed once, and the top ten hold about 6%. Trimming removed 2 bases at V and 6 bases at J, with 14 bases between. The germline CDR1 and CDR2 sequences are KGHSH and LQKENI. CDR3 length: 15 residues. The sequence was collected from a woman in her fifties or sixties with COVID-19, enrolled during active disease. Sample: peripheral blood. This rearrangement joins TRBV18 to TRBJ1-5; maybe TRBD1 (6 bases). The CDR3 is CASSPIHRDGQPQHF. CDR3 DNA: TGTGCCAGCTCACCAATACACAGGGACGGTCAGCCCCAGCATTTT.